Below are 19 T cell receptor beta chains sequenced from a single sample in a study of CD8 T cells in Susac syndrome. With random hexamers, reverse transcription was performed on roughly 0.45 to 1 ug of RNA. TCRdb itself ran the immunoSEQ multiplex PCR reads through MiXCR, one entry per CDR3 protein. The repertoire holds around 80,000 distinct CDR3 sequences, roughly 95% seen once, with about 0.41% in the top ten. Specimen: CD8+ T cells from PBMCs. The source is a human donor with Susac syndrome.

The V gene is TRBV5-5, the J gene TRBJ1-5; 9 nucleotides match TRBD1. CDR1 is SGHKS, CDR2 YYEKEE, per germline (reference sequence). CDR3 size: 15 residues. Trimming took 7 bases from V and 1 from J; bases not matched to a gene: 6. CDR3 DNA: TGTGCCAGCCGTGCGACAGGGGGAAGCAATCAGCCCCAGCATTTT. This sequence encodes CASRATGGSNQPQHF.

The chain recombines TRBV4-2 with TRBJ2-5; 9 nucleotides align to TRBD2. V shed 6 bases, J shed 2 bases, and the junction held 10 bases outside the gene matches. CDR3 length equals 16 residues. Looked up from germline, CDR1 is LGHNA and CDR2 is YNFKEQ. CDR3 region: CASSPIAGDPQETQYF. CDR3 bases: TGTGCCAGCAGTCCGATAGCGGGGGATCCGCAAGAGACCCAGTACTTC.

The V call is TRBV11-1, the J call TRBJ2-3; D unresolved. This CDR3 contains 14 residues. Per the germline V gene, CDR1 is SGHAT and CDR2 is FQDESV (reference sequence). V was clipped by 3 bases and J by 2 bases, with 9 bases between them. The CDR3 DNA follows: TGTGCCAGCAGCTTTAGAGAGTTCACAGATACGCAGTATTTT. Translating it yields CASSFREFTDTQYF.

The rearrangement links TRBV4-3 to TRBJ2-7; TRBD1 might be the D (5 bases). V lost 0 bases and J lost 2, with 11 bases in between. The CDR3 runs 15 residues. Germline-derived CDR1 and CDR2 are LGHNA and YSLEER. CDR3: CASSQDIEDTYEQYF. CDR3 DNA: TGCGCCAGCAGCCAAGATATTGAGGACACCTACGAGCAGTACTTC.

The J gene is TRBJ2-2, the V gene TRBV20-1; 8 bases align to TRBD2. CDR1 is DFQATT and CDR2 is SNEGSKA in the germline V gene (reference sequence). The CDR3 is made up of 16 amino acids. V lost 5 bases and J lost 0; bases outside the gene matches: 8. The CDR3 sequence is CSAFRGGLANTGELFF. DNA for the CDR3: TGCAGTGCTTTTCGAGGGGGACTAGCGAACACCGGGGAGCTGTTTTTT.

This chain links TRBV27 with TRBJ2-1; D is uncertain. Trimming stripped 4 bases from V and 0 bases from J, with 10 bases between. This CDR3 comprises 15 residues. Germline lookup yields CDR1 MNHEY and CDR2 SMNVEV (reference sequence). Here the CDR3 DNA reads TGTGCCAGCAGTTCTTCACGGAGCTCCTACAATGAGCAGTTCTTC. Translated, it gives CASSSSRSSYNEQFF.

The chain links TRBV29-1 to TRBJ2-2; D call uncertain. CDR3 length: 11 amino acids. Germline V CDR1 and CDR2: SQVTM, ANQGSEA. Trimming took off 3 bases at V and 3 bases at J, with 2 bases between the two ends. The CDR3 is CSVEYTGELFF. DNA of the CDR3: TGCAGCGTTGAGTACACCGGGGAGCTGTTTTTT.

The J gene is TRBJ2-1, the V gene TRBV4-3, with a tentative D call TRBD2 (7 bases). This CDR3 has 17 amino acids. CDR1 is LGHNA and CDR2 is YSLEER in the germline V gene. The ends were cut back, 0 bases at V and 0 bases at J, with 12 bases in the middle. CDR3 nucleotide sequence: TGCGCCAGCAGCCAAGATCTGGCGGGGGCCTCCTACAATGAGCAGTTCTTC. Amino acids: CASSQDLAGASYNEQFF.

V and J are TRBV19 and TRBJ2-6; no clear D gene. The V and J ends lost 7 bases and 0 bases respectively, with 10 bases between them. This CDR3 comprises 15 residues. Germline V lookup: CDR1 LNHDA, CDR2 SQIVND (reference sequence). The chain's CDR3 is CASTEDGSGANVLTF. CDR3 nucleotide sequence: TGTGCCAGTACCGAGGACGGCTCTGGGGCCAACGTCCTGACTTTC.

V gene TRBV7-8 combines with J gene TRBJ2-1; 8 positions agree with TRBD2. Germline V gives CDR1 SGHVS, CDR2 FQNEAQ. The CDR3 runs to 16 residues. V trimming: 3 bases; J trimming: 3 bases; junction bases outside the gene matches: 7. For the CDR3, the DNA is TGTGCCAGCAGCTTGGGCGGGGCGGGGGGCTACAATGAGCAGTTCTTC. Residues: CASSLGGAGGYNEQFF.

V is TRBV5-1 and J is TRBJ2-7, with D perhaps given as TRBD1 or TRBD2 (5 bases each). With 6 bases removed from V and 5 bases from J, the gap between germline ends came to 33 bases. The CDR3 loop spans 19 amino acids. From germline, CDR1 is SGHRS and CDR2 YFSETQ. The CDR3 loop reads CASTRIRRVFSDLGDEQYF. As DNA, the CDR3 is TGCGCCAGCACTCGAATTCGTCGGGTTTTCTCTGACTTGGGGGACGAGCAGTACTTC.

The V call is TRBV13, the J call TRBJ2-3; 11 nucleotides match TRBD2. The CDR3 is 16 residues long. With 7 bases clipped from V and 4 bases from J, the junction kept 10 bases outside the gene matches. Germline loops: CDR1 PRHDT, CDR2 FYEKMQ (reference sequence). The DNA for the CDR3 is TGTGCCAGCACAACCTATAGCGGGGGGGCCCCAGATACGCAGTATTTT. Translation gives CASTTYSGGAPDTQYF.

CDR3 amino acids: CASSVGGRWEETQYF. The CDR3 DNA reads TGTGCCAGCAGCGTAGGCGGGAGATGGGAAGAGACCCAGTACTTC. The chain is built from TRBV9 and TRBJ2-5; 7 positions agree with TRBD2. Germline assignment: CDR1 SGDLS and CDR2 YYNGEE. Germline trimming cut 0 bases from V and 3 bases from J; bases unmatched to any gene: 5. The CDR3 length is 15 residues.

The rearrangement joins TRBV28 to TRBJ2-3; TRBD2 is a possible D gene (6 bases). This CDR3 region has 13 residues. Germline CDR1 is MDHEN and CDR2 is SYDVKM. V lost 6 bases to trimming and J lost 2 bases, with 9 bases between them. CDR3 residues: CASSWDSTDTQYF. The CDR3 nucleotides read TGTGCCAGCAGCTGGGACTCCACAGATACGCAGTATTTT.

This chain joins TRBV9 and TRBJ2-7; the match to TRBD2 covers 9 bases. The CDR3 runs to 16 residues. The V and J ends lost 2 bases and 7 bases, in that order; junction bases with no gene match: 13. Germline loops: CDR1 SGDLS, CDR2 YYNGEE. CDR3 residues: CASSVAGGLKSGEQYF. The CDR3 DNA follows: TGTGCCAGCAGCGTTGCGGGAGGGCTGAAGTCGGGTGAGCAGTACTTC.

The genes are TRBV2 and TRBJ2-1; 9 nucleotides line up with TRBD2. Germline CDR1 is SNHLY and CDR2 is FYNNEI. The CDR3 is made up of 16 amino acids. The J segment lost 2 bases and the V segment lost 3 bases, leaving 5 bases of the junction unmatched. The CDR3 DNA reads TGTGCCAGCAGTGAGACGGGACTAGCACCCTACAATGAGCAGTTCTTC. Amino acids: CASSETGLAPYNEQFF.

This chain uses TRBV6-5 with TRBJ1-5; the D is unclear. Trimming took 0 bases from V and 4 from J, leaving 4 bases between them. This CDR3 has 13 amino acids. Germline CDR1 and CDR2: MNHEY and SVGAGI. The CDR3 loop reads CASSYSANQPQHF. CDR3 in DNA: TGTGCCAGCAGTTACTCGGCGAATCAGCCCCAGCATTTT.

The chain is built from TRBV9 and TRBJ2-3; TRBD2 might be the D (5 bases). The CDR3 extends over 11 amino acids. V was pared by 3 bases and J by 6 bases, with 5 bases between. Looked up from germline, CDR1 is SGDLS and CDR2 is YYNGEE. In DNA, the CDR3 is TGTGCCAGCAGCGGGAGGGATACGCAGTATTTT. This encodes CASSGRDTQYF. The full variable domain, in which reference TRBV9 and TRBJ2-3 provide the parts outside the CDR3, is DSGVTQTPKHLITATGQRVTLRCSPRSGDLSVYWYQQSLDQGLQFLIQYYNGEERAKGNILERFSAQQFPDLHSELNLSSLELGDSALYFCASSGRDTQYFGPGTRLTVL.

The gene calls are TRBV4-1 and TRBJ1-4; D is undetermined. The germline V and J ends were trimmed by 0 bases and 8 bases, with 10 bases remaining between them. The CDR3 loop spans 14 amino acids. Germline CDR1 reads MGHRA; CDR2 reads YSYEKL. CDR3 DNA: TGCGCCAGCAGCCAAGACAGAACCCTCGAAAAACTGTTTTTT. It translates to CASSQDRTLEKLFF.